This T cell receptor beta chain is from a study of shared clonotypes between healthy human individuals. Trimming left V 0 bases short and J 0 bases short, with 5 bases between. The CDR3 runs 14 residues. The germline V gene has CDR1 MNHNS and CDR2 SASEGT. Study-wide results and limits: Naive subsets typically showed greater estimated richness than memory subsets. In a few donors, around 5% of naive CD4 clonotypes appeared in common.

Remarks on this clone: What it recognizes is unknown.

Only in-frame clones appear in the TCRdb table, and some are missing; sequencing was by immunoSEQ multiplex PCR. The sample includes roughly 1,000,000 clones, 75% to 80% of them seen just once. The sample taken for sequencing was memory CD4+ T cells from PBMCs. The sample's subset: CD45RA-negative fraction. This chain joins TRBV6-1 and TRBJ1-1, with TRBD1 as a possible D gene (5 bases). The receptor's source is a man aged 18 to 35 in good health. Some clones in this sample may be carry-over from other donors' samples. The CDR3 loop reads CASSEAGLNTEAFF. CDR3 coding DNA: TGTGCCAGCAGTGAAGCGGGGCTGAACACTGAAGCTTTCTTT.